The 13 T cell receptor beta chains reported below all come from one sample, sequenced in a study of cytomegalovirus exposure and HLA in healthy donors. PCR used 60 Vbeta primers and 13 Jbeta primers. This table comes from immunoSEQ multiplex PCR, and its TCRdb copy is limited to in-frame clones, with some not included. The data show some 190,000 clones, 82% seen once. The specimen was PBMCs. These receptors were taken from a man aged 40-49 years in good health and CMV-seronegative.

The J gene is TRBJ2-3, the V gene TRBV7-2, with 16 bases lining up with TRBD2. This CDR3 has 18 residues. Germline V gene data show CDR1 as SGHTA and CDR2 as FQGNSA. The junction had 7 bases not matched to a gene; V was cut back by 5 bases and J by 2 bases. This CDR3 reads CASSKGTSGGVYTDTQYF. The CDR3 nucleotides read TGTGCCAGCAGCAAAGGGACTAGCGGGGGGGTTTACACAGATACGCAGTATTTT.

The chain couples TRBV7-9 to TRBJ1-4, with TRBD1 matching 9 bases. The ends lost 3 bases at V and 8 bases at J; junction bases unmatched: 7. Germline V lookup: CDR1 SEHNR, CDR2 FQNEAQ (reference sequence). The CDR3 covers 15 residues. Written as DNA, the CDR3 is TGTGCCAGCAGCTTCCCCCGGGACAGGGAAGAAAAACTGTTTTTT. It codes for CASSFPRDREEKLFF.

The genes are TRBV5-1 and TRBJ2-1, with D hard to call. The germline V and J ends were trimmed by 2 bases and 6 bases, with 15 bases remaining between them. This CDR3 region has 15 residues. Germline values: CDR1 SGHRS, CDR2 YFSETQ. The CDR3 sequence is CASSFTPARSNEQFF. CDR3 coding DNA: TGCGCCAGCAGCTTTACCCCAGCGCGGTCCAATGAGCAGTTCTTC.

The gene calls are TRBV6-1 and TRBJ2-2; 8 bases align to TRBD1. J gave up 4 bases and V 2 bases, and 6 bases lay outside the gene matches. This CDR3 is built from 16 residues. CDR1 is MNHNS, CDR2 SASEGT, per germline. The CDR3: CASSEQGAFFTGELFF. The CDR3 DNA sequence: TGTGCCAGCAGTGAACAGGGGGCCTTTTTCACCGGGGAGCTGTTTTTT.

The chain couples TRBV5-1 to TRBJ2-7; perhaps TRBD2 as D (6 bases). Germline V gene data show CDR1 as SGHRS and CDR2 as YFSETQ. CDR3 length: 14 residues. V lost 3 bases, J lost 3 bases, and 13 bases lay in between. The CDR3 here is CASSSETSGYEQYF. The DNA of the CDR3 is TGCGCCAGCAGCTCGGAGACTAGTGGCTACGAGCAGTACTTC.

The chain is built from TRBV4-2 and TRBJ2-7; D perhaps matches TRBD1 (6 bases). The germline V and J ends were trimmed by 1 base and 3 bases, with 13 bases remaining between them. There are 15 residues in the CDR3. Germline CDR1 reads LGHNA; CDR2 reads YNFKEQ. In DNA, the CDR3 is TGTGCCAGCAGCCAAGCTACAACAGGGCTCTACGAGCAGTACTTC. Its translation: CASSQATTGLYEQYF.

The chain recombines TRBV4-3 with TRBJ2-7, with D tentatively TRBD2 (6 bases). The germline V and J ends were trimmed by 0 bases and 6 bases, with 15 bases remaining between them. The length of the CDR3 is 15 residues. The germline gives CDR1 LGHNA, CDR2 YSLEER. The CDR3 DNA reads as TGCGCCAGCAGCCAAGATACGGGAGAAATAGGCGAGCAGTACTTC. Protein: CASSQDTGEIGEQYF.

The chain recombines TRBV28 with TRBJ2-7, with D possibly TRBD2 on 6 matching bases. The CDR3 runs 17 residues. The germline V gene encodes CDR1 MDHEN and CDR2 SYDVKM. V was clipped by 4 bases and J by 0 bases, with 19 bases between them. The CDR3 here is CASSSGTSQKSSYEQYF. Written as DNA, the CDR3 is TGTGCCAGCAGTTCAGGGACTTCCCAAAAGAGCTCCTACGAGCAGTACTTC. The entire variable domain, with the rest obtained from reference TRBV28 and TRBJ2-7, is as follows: DVKVTQSSRYLVKRTGEKVFLECVQDMDHENMFWYRQDPGLGLRLIYFSYDVKMKEKGDIPEGYSVSREKKERFSLILESASTNQTSMYLCASSSGTSQKSSYEQYFGPGTRLTVT.

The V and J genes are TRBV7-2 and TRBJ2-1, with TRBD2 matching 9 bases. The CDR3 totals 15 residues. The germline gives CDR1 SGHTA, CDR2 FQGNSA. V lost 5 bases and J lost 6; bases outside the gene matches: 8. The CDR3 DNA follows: TGTGCCAGCAGCCTCGGAGGCGGGGGGGTCAATGAGCAGTTCTTC. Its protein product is CASSLGGGGVNEQFF.

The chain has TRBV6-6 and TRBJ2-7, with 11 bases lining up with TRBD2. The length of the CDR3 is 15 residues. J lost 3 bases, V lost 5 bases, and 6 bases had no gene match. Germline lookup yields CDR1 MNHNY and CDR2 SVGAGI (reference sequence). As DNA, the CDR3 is TGTGCCAGCAGTCTCCCACTAGCGGGAGTCTACGAGCAGTACTTC. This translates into CASSLPLAGVYEQYF.

CDR3 coding DNA: TGTGCCAGCAGTTCCCATAGCGGGGGGGCCAAAAACATTCAGTACTTC. Translation gives CASSSHSGGAKNIQYF. The chain combines TRBV28 with TRBJ2-4; 10 bases are a match to TRBD2. Germline V gives CDR1 MDHEN, CDR2 SYDVKM. V lost 4 bases to trimming and J lost 1 base; unmatched junction nucleotides: 4. The CDR3 totals 16 residues.

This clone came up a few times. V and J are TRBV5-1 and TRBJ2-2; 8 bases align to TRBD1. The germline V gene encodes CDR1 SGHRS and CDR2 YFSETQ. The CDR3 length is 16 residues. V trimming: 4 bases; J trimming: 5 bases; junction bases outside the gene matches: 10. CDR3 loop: CASSRTQGVRTGELFF. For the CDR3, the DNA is TGCGCCAGCAGCCGAACACAGGGGGTCAGGACCGGGGAGCTGTTTTTT.

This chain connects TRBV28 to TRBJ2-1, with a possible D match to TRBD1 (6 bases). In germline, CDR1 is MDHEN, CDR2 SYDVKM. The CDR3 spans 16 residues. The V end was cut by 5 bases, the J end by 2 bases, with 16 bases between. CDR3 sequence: CASSPILGQTYNEQFF. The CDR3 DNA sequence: TGTGCCAGCAGTCCTATCCTCGGACAGACCTACAATGAGCAGTTCTTC.